This T cell receptor (beta chain) was retrieved from a study of blood T cells in healthy people across ages. CDR3 size: 14 residues. With 7 bases clipped from V and 4 bases from J, the junction kept 9 bases outside the gene matches. Per the germline V gene, CDR1 is MNHEY and CDR2 is SVGAGI. This clonotype was seen a handful of times. Then a second PCR, running roughly 6 to 12 cycles, was carried out with a sample-barcoded 5' primer and a J-beta primer mix. Using its own MiXCR run on the 5' RACE reads, TCRdb lists one record per CDR3 protein. This sample has 850,000 or so distinct CDR3 sequences, with under 30% found just once.

The chain employs TRBV6-5 and TRBJ1-2; 7 bases are shared with TRBD1. The sequence came from a woman over 75 in good health. The specimen was blood. CDR3 protein: CASTRQGAAYGYTF. The CDR3 DNA sequence: TGTGCCAGCACCAGACAGGGCGCCGCCTATGGCTACACCTTC.